This TCR beta chain is from a study of blood T cell repertoires in COVID-19. Methods used by the authors: Amplification of reference gene primers was used by the study to estimate nucleated cell counts. This table comes from immunoSEQ multiplex PCR, and its TCRdb copy is limited to in-frame clones, with some not included. Clone size and V and J calls were adopted from that table, with D and trimming inferred from the DNA. The profile shows approximately 220,000 clones, about 85% of them singletons. The CDR3 has 15 residues. Losses at the gene ends were 4 bases for V and 0 bases for J; bases not matched to a gene: 6. Per the germline V gene, CDR1 is SGHRS and CDR2 is YFSETQ.

Specimen: PBMCs or T cells enriched from blood (not recorded which). The chain joins TRBV5-1 to TRBJ1-1; 7 bases map to TRBD1. This TCR came from a man between 40 and 49 years old who had recovered from COVID-19. The CDR3 bases are TGCGCCAGCAGCCCTAGCACAGGGGTGAACACTGAAGCTTTCTTT. It specifies CASSPSTGVNTEAFF.